Sequencing of this TCR beta chain was carried out in a study of T-cell reconstitution after alpha-beta-depleted transplantation in children. This clonotype has ten or more counts. Unique molecular identifiers were used to barcode this TCRbeta library. MiXCR, run by TCRdb on the PCR reads, gives a single entry per CDR3 protein. There are about 460,000 distinct CDR3 sequences in the sample; roughly an eighth occur only once, and about 5.4% lies in the top ten. J gave up 2 bases and V 6 bases, and 4 bases lay outside the gene matches. The V gene's germline CDR1 is ENHRY and CDR2 SYGVKD. CDR3 length: 15 residues.

This TCR derives from a human donor who donated a stem cell graft to a child with combined immunodeficiency. V gene TRBV10-3 combines with J gene TRBJ2-3; 11 bases line up with TRBD2. The source material was PBMCs from the stem cell graft donor, sampled from the stem cell graft. This CDR3 is CAIRPGLADTDTQYF. As DNA, the CDR3 is TGTGCCATCAGGCCGGGACTAGCGGACACAGATACGCAGTATTTT.